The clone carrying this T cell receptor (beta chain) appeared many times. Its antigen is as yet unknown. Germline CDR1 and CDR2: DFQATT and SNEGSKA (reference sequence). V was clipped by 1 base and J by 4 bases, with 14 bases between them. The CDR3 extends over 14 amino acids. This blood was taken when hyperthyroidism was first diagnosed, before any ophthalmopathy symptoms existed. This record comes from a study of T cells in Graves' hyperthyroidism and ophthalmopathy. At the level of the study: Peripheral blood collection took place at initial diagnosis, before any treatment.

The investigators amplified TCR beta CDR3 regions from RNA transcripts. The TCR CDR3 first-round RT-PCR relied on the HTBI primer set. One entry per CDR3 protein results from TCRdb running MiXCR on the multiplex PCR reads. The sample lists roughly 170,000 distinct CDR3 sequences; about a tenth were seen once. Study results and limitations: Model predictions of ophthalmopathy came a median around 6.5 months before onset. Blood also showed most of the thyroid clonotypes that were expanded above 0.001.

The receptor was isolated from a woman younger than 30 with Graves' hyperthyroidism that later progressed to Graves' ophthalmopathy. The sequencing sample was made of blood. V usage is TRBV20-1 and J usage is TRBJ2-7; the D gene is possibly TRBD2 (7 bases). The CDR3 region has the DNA TGCAGTGCTAGAGCGGGCGGGGGCCTTTACGAGCAGTACTTC. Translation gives CSARAGGGLYEQYF.